Sequencing of this T cell receptor (beta chain) was carried out in a study of T-cell reconstitution after alpha-beta-depleted transplantation in children. For TCRbeta, the library was prepared with unique molecular identifiers. From the PCR reads, TCRdb called clonotypes with MiXCR, one entry per CDR3 protein. This repertoire shows roughly 74,000 distinct CDR3 sequences, about a sixth found once; its top ten account for around half. Losses at the gene ends were 1 base for V and 14 bases for J; bases not matched to a gene: 13. The germline V gene has CDR1 SGHRS and CDR2 YFSETQ. The CDR3 spans 16 residues.

The genes are TRBV5-1 and TRBJ2-1, with 12 nucleotides matching TRBD2. Sequenced here: PBMCs, mostly from graft donor cells, sampled 360 days after TCRalphabeta/CD19-depleted stem cell transplant. The origin of this receptor is a male patient aged 2 to 10 who had a stem cell transplant for acute lymphoblastic leukemia, so the T cells may come from the graft donor. CDR3: CASSLFGTSGPGSKFF. CDR3 coding DNA: TGCGCCAGCAGCTTGTTCGGGACTAGCGGGCCCGGCAGTAAGTTCTTC.